The entry that follows covers one TCR beta chain sequence. This sample is drawn from a study of CD8 T cells in Susac syndrome. Patients with stable or active relapsing-remitting disease, all of them treatment-naive, made up the multiple sclerosis controls. An amount of RNA that ranged from 0.5 to 1 ug was reverse transcribed with random hexamers. Across 54 Vbeta and 13 Jbeta, TCR beta CDR3 was amplified with immunoSEQ multiplex PCR. TCRdb redid the calling of the immunoSEQ multiplex PCR reads with MiXCR, one entry per CDR3 protein. The sample has roughly 400,000 distinct CDR3 sequences, around 85% seen once; the top ten hold under 0.15%. The ends were cut back, 2 bases at V and 8 bases at J, with 10 bases in the middle. CDR1 is MNHEY and CDR2 is SVGAGI in the germline V gene. This CDR3 is built from 13 residues.

What was sequenced was CD8+ T cells from PBMCs. The source is a human donor with multiple sclerosis. V gene TRBV6-5 combines with J gene TRBJ2-1; D unclear. The CDR3 nucleotides read TGTGCCAGCAGTTACCGAGTCCGGGATGAGCAGTTCTTC. Translation gives CASSYRVRDEQFF.